This passage covers 8 T cell receptor beta chains from one sample sequenced in a study of radiation and T cells in renal cell carcinoma (dated by TCRdb to 2018 to 2021). Library preparation employed the immunoSEQ multiplex PCR assay. Entries here come from immuneACCESS through TCRdb and include only in-frame sequences with V and J called. Some clones fail to appear in such tables; in the studies checked, an unresolved V gene covers under half of the shortfall, and the cause of the remainder is unknown. Present in this sample are roughly 100,000 clones, 75% to 90% of which were seen just once. About 7.9% of the sample lies in the top ten. The sample's time point label, decoded: baseline pretreatment blood. The treatment or condition label, read with the paper, signifies: 15 Gy SBRT to primary tumor, nephrectomy 4 weeks later. Here the sequenced sample was blood, taken from a patient whose treatment included radiotherapy and nephrectomy. The receptors derive from a man aged 45-65 years with renal cell carcinoma.

The chain links TRBV5-1 to TRBJ2-3; 7 bases line up with TRBD2. CDR3 size: 17 residues. Per the germline V gene, CDR1 is SGHRS and CDR2 is YFSETQ. The trim removed 4 bases at V and 0 bases at J, leaving 11 bases unmatched. The DNA of the CDR3 is TGCGCCAGCAGCCCAGCCGCTAGCGGACCTAGCACAGATACGCAGTATTTT. Its translation: CASSPAASGPSTDTQYF.

The V call is TRBV10-1, the J call TRBJ2-7; D is perhaps TRBD1 or TRBD2 (5 bases each). This CDR3 comprises 14 residues. Germline assignment: CDR1 WNHNN and CDR2 SYGVQD (reference sequence). The V and J ends lost 0 bases and 5 bases respectively, with 11 bases between them. CDR3: CASSESPGLHEQYF. The CDR3, as DNA: TGCGCCAGCAGTGAGTCGCCGGGGCTACACGAGCAGTACTTC.

V usage is TRBV19 and J usage is TRBJ1-5; D remains unclear. CDR3 length: 14 amino acids. The germline CDR1 and CDR2 sequences are LNHDA and SQIVND (reference sequence). Trimming took off 11 bases at V and 5 bases at J, with 19 bases between the two ends. This CDR3 is CASNGELVYQPQHF. The CDR3 bases are TGTGCCTCAAATGGGGAGTTAGTATATCAGCCCCAGCATTTT.

The chain links TRBV6-1 to TRBJ1-1, with D hard to call. The V end lost 2 bases, the J end lost 11 bases, and 24 bases lay between the germline ends. This CDR3 has 16 residues. Germline V lookup: CDR1 MNHNS, CDR2 SASEGT. CDR3 in DNA: TGTGCCAGCAGTGAATATCACAGCCGAGGCCGGCTTAGGGCTTTCTTT. It specifies CASSEYHSRGRLRAFF.

The rearrangement links TRBV5-4 to TRBJ2-3, with D unclear. From germline, CDR1 is SGHNT and CDR2 YYREEE (reference sequence). V was trimmed by 2 bases and J by 2 bases, leaving 3 bases between them. This CDR3 has 12 residues. The CDR3 DNA reads TGTGCCAGCAGCTTCCACACAGATACGCAGTATTTT. This gives the protein CASSFHTDTQYF. The whole variable domain, remainder taken from reference TRBV5-4 and TRBJ2-3, is ETGVTQSPTHLIKTRGQQVTLRCSSQSGHNTVSWYQQALGQGPQFIFQYYREEENGRGNFPPRFSGLQFPNYSSELNVNALELDDSALYLCASSFHTDTQYFGPGTRLTVL.

This chain joins TRBV6-1 and TRBJ1-1; D is uncertain. Trimming pared 1 base from V and 8 bases from J, leaving 20 bases between. The CDR3 runs to 16 residues. Germline-derived CDR1 and CDR2 are MNHNS and SASEGT. CDR3 amino acids: CASSEEGQALAQEAFF. The CDR3 coding sequence is TGTGCCAGCAGTGAAGAGGGCCAGGCACTCGCCCAAGAAGCTTTCTTT.

CDR3 nucleotides: TGTGCCAGCAGCGTAGCTCCCGCTGAGCAGTTCTTC. Protein sequence: CASSVAPAEQFF. This chain connects TRBV9 to TRBJ2-1; D gene unclear. CDR3 length equals 12 residues. Germline loops: CDR1 SGDLS, CDR2 YYNGEE. The V and J ends lost 0 bases and 9 bases respectively, with 7 bases between them.

V usage is TRBV5-1 and J usage is TRBJ1-1; D gene uncertain. Germline lookup yields CDR1 SGHRS and CDR2 YFSETQ. V lost 0 bases and J 1 base, leaving 4 bases between the germline ends. This CDR3 is built from 13 residues. This CDR3 reads CASSLDPNTEAFF. In nucleotides, the CDR3 is TGCGCCAGCAGCTTGGACCCGAACACTGAAGCTTTCTTT.